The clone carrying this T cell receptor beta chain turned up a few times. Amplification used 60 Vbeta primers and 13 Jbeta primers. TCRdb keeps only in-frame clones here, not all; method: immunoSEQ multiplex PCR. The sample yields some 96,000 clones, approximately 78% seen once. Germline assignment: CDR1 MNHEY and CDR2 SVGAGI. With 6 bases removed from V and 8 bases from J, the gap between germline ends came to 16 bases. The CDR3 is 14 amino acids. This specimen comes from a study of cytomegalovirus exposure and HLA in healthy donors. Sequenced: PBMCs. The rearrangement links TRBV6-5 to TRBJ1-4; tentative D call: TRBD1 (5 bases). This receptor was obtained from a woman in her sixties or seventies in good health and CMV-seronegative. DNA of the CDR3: TGTGCCAGCAGAGGTGGGGGAGGGAGGGAAAAACTGTTTTTT. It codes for CASRGGGGREKLFF.